The rows below give T cell receptor beta chains drawn from one sample of a study of CD8+ T cells in alopecia areata. The data were produced by immunoSEQ multiplex PCR, yet TCRdb's version contains in-frame clones alone and is incomplete. Of 45,000 to 60,000 clones in the sample, approximately 96% were seen once. Sequenced here: CD8+ T cells sorted from blood, sampled at week 0. The source of these receptors is a human donor with alopecia areata. Both conserved end residues are part of each CDR3. Fields, in order: D gene, J gene, clone size, V gene, CDR3 protein, CDR3 DNA. A D gene is named only where the DNA matches it firmly. A row's size may be missing; if present it is once, few, many or a size class.

d_gene: -; j_gene: TRBJ1-6; abundance: -; v_gene: TRBV6-5; CDR3aa: CASSFQTRSYNSPLHF; CDR3nt: TGTGCCAGCAGTTTTCAGACCCGCTCCTATAATTCACCCCTCCACTTT
d_gene: -; j_gene: TRBJ1-2; abundance: -; v_gene: TRBV5-6; CDR3aa: CASSPGPSLNYGYTF; CDR3nt: TGTGCCAGCAGCCCCGGACCCAGCCTTAACTATGGCTACACCTTC
d_gene: -; j_gene: TRBJ2-7; abundance: -; v_gene: TRBV6-6; CDR3aa: CASSSGTVTYEQYF; CDR3nt: TGTGCCAGCAGCTCCGGGACGGTTACCTACGAGCAGTACTTC
d_gene: -; j_gene: TRBJ2-7; abundance: once; v_gene: TRBV7-9; CDR3aa: CASSLERVYEQYF; CDR3nt: TGTGCCAGCAGCTTAGAGAGGGTCTACGAGCAGTACTTC
d_gene: TRBD2; j_gene: TRBJ2-3; abundance: few; v_gene: TRBV30; CDR3aa: CAESRGGYTDTQYF; CDR3nt: TGTGCGGAAAGCCGGGGGGGCTACACAGATACGCAGTATTTT
d_gene: -; j_gene: TRBJ2-7; abundance: -; v_gene: TRBV4-2; CDR3aa: CASSQDPPGADEQYF; CDR3nt: TGTGCCAGCAGCCAAGATCCCCCGGGGGCCGACGAGCAGTACTTC
d_gene: -; j_gene: TRBJ1-1; abundance: -; v_gene: TRBV29-1; CDR3aa: CSVDGIPGETEAFF; CDR3nt: TGCAGCGTTGATGGGATACCAGGCGAAACTGAAGCTTTCTTT
d_gene: TRBD2; j_gene: TRBJ2-3; abundance: -; v_gene: TRBV4-2; CDR3aa: CASSQEDGGAANTQYF; CDR3nt: TGTGCCAGCAGCCAAGAGGACGGGGGGGCCGCGAATACGCAGTATTTT
d_gene: TRBD1; j_gene: TRBJ1-2; abundance: -; v_gene: TRBV4-1; CDR3aa: CASNEDQGAAYGYTF; CDR3nt: TGCGCCAGCAACGAGGACCAGGGGGCGGCCTATGGCTACACCTTC
d_gene: -; j_gene: TRBJ2-3; abundance: once; v_gene: TRBV11-2; CDR3aa: CASSLEWTDTQYF; CDR3nt: TGTGCCAGCAGCTTAGAGTGGACAGATACGCAGTATTTT
d_gene: -; j_gene: TRBJ2-7; abundance: -; v_gene: TRBV5-1; CDR3aa: CASSLGAGTNYEQYF; CDR3nt: TGCGCCAGCAGCTTGGGCGCCGGGACAAACTACGAGCAGTACTTC
d_gene: -; j_gene: TRBJ2-1; abundance: -; v_gene: TRBV27; CDR3aa: CAISSGTNYNEQFF; CDR3nt: TGTGCCATCTCGTCCGGGACAAACTACAATGAGCAGTTCTTC
d_gene: -; j_gene: TRBJ1-6; abundance: once; v_gene: TRBV7-2; CDR3aa: CASSLGSRGLNSPLHF; CDR3nt: TGTGCCAGCAGCTTAGGGTCAAGAGGGTTGAATTCACCCCTCCACTTT
d_gene: -; j_gene: TRBJ2-3; abundance: -; v_gene: TRBV11-3; CDR3aa: CASSYSSWPSSQSDTQYF; CDR3nt: TGTGCCAGCAGTTACTCCTCATGGCCGTCCTCCCAGTCGGATACGCAGTATTTT
d_gene: -; j_gene: TRBJ1-5; abundance: -; v_gene: TRBV13; CDR3aa: CASSEGSSNQPQHF; CDR3nt: TGTGCCAGCAGTGAGGGCAGTTCCAATCAGCCCCAGCATTTT
d_gene: TRBD1; j_gene: TRBJ2-3; abundance: -; v_gene: TRBV11-2; CDR3aa: CASSLMTGEDTQYF; CDR3nt: TGTGCCAGCAGCCTGATGACAGGGGAAGATACGCAGTATTTT
d_gene: -; j_gene: TRBJ2-7; abundance: -; v_gene: TRBV6-5; CDR3aa: CASRTHRANSYEQYF; CDR3nt: TGTGCCAGCAGAACACACAGGGCCAATTCCTACGAGCAGTACTTC
d_gene: -; j_gene: TRBJ1-4; abundance: -; v_gene: TRBV4-2; CDR3aa: CASSQESATNEKLFF; CDR3nt: TGTGCCAGCAGCCAAGAGTCAGCAACTAATGAAAAACTGTTTTTT
d_gene: TRBD1; j_gene: TRBJ1-5; abundance: -; v_gene: TRBV15; CDR3aa: CATSGGQSSNQPQHF; CDR3nt: TGTGCCACCAGCGGGGGACAGTCTAGCAATCAGCCCCAGCATTTT
d_gene: -; j_gene: TRBJ1-1; abundance: -; v_gene: TRBV6-6; CDR3aa: CASRYGAEAFF; CDR3nt: TGTGCCAGCAGATACGGGGCTGAAGCTTTCTTT
d_gene: -; j_gene: TRBJ2-5; abundance: -; v_gene: TRBV2; CDR3aa: CASWAGFGETQYF; CDR3nt: TGTGCCAGCTGGGCAGGGTTTGGAGAGACCCAGTACTTC
d_gene: TRBD2; j_gene: TRBJ2-5; abundance: once; v_gene: TRBV5-5; CDR3aa: CASTMVATSAETQYF; CDR3nt: TGTGCCAGCACCATGGTAGCGACTAGCGCTGAGACCCAGTACTTC
d_gene: -; j_gene: TRBJ1-6; abundance: -; v_gene: TRBV7-2; CDR3aa: CASSQEGGLFYNSPLHF; CDR3nt: TGCGCCAGCAGCCAAGAAGGGGGGCTGTTCTATAATTCACCCCTCCACTTT
d_gene: TRBD2; j_gene: TRBJ2-1; abundance: -; v_gene: TRBV10-3; CDR3aa: CAISSGGLAGGNEQFF; CDR3nt: TGTGCCATCAGTTCTGGTGGACTAGCGGGAGGCAATGAGCAGTTCTTC
d_gene: TRBD1; j_gene: TRBJ2-7; abundance: once; v_gene: TRBV2; CDR3aa: CASNRGQGLFGSYEQYF; CDR3nt: TGTGCCAGCAACCGGGGACAGGGTTTATTCGGCTCCTACGAGCAGTACTTC
d_gene: -; j_gene: TRBJ2-5; abundance: once; v_gene: TRBV15; CDR3aa: CATNKGTGKETQYF; CDR3nt: TGTGCCACCAACAAGGGGACGGGAAAAGAGACCCAGTACTTC
d_gene: TRBD1; j_gene: TRBJ2-2; abundance: -; v_gene: TRBV14; CDR3aa: CASSYQPGTGTGYTGELFF; CDR3nt: TGTGCCAGCAGCTATCAACCCGGGACCGGGACAGGGTACACCGGGGAGCTGTTTTTT